What follows is one T cell receptor beta chain and its context. What it binds is unknown. Reverse transcription used about 0.45 to 1 ug RNA and random hexamers. An immunoSEQ multiplex PCR generated amplified TCR beta CDR3 products spanning 54 Vbeta and 13 Jbeta. MiXCR, applied by TCRdb to the immunoSEQ multiplex PCR reads, yields one record per CDR3 protein. The sample shows about 120,000 distinct CDR3 sequences, about nine tenths of them seen only once. The sample originates from a study of CD8 T cells in Susac syndrome. General observations from the study: A relatively small number of individuals underwent TCR sequencing and HLA analysis.

TCR beta sequencing covered blood CD8+ and CD4+ T cells. Healthy donors acted as controls, with matching for age and sex. This CDR3 comprises 15 residues. Germline CDR1 and CDR2: DFQATT and SNEGSKA (reference sequence). J was trimmed by 4 bases and V by 5 bases; bases with no gene match: 7. The chain employs TRBV20-1 and TRBJ2-5, with TRBD2 identical over 13 bases. The sequence was obtained from a human donor in good health. The material sequenced was CD4+ T cells from PBMCs. CDR3: CSAPRLAGGLETQYF. The CDR3 nucleotides are TGCAGTGCTCCCCGACTAGCGGGGGGCCTAGAGACCCAGTACTTC.